A selection of T cell receptor beta chains follows, all from one sample in a study of OX40 agonist ivuxolimab in advanced cancers. Assay used: immunoSEQ multiplex PCR; TCRdb lists only in-frame clones, some missing. The sample has about 70,000 clones, approximately 81% seen once. Sample: CD4+ or CD8+ T cells sorted from blood, taken in a trial of the OX40 agonist ivuxolimab. These receptors all come from an adult with an advanced solid tumor such as melanoma, head and neck, liver or kidney cancer. The conserved cysteine and the conserved F or W are not part of the CDR3 here.

j_call,v_call,cdr3_length,cdr3_aa
TRBJ1-2,TRBV19,12,ASRDGSLRYGYT
TRBJ2-3,TRBV5-8,15,ASSLSVLAGGTDTQY
TRBJ1-1,TRBV4-2,13,ASSSPGPVNTEAF
TRBJ2-6,TRBV5-1,13,ASSSQGSGANVLT
TRBJ1-2,TRBV6-5,10,ASSYLGYGYT
TRBJ2-5,TRBV6-1,15,ASSEWTSGSIRGTQY
TRBJ1-2,TRBV30,12,AWTGTGQDYGYT
TRBJ2-7,TRBV11-1,12,ASSFAGVNYEQY
TRBJ1-2,TRBV4-1,14,ASSQGSLGTVYGYT
TRBJ2-3,TRBV18,17,ASSPPPAEVQGAWDTQY
TRBJ2-3,TRBV19,9,ASKRADTQY
TRBJ2-3,TRBV10-3,14,AISALAGADTDTQY
TRBJ1-3,TRBV6-6,14,ASSTRLGGSGNTIY
TRBJ2-7,TRBV6-1,12,ASSERDSSYEQY
TRBJ2-4,TRBV29-1,12,SVEVGGAKNIQY
TRBJ2-3,TRBV13,15,ASSYSGGLVSTDTQY
TRBJ2-3,TRBV5-1,13,ASRVGGASADTQY
TRBJ2-1,TRBV7-2,12,ASSPPGGYNEQF
TRBJ1-3,TRBV9,13,ASSVDPNSGNTIY
TRBJ1-1,TRBV7-8,10,ASTPQLGEAF
TRBJ2-3,TRBV5-1,18,ASSLAGQGPWVISTDTQY
TRBJ2-7,TRBV18,12,ASSPSASWDEQY
TRBJ1-1,TRBV11-3,10,ASSRRDTEAF
TRBJ1-2,TRBV29-1,10,SVGAPRAGYT
TRBJ1-1,TRBV6-1,12,ASRRQALNTEAF
TRBJ2-5,TRBV27,11,ASSLSSLGYQY
TRBJ2-1,TRBV19,12,ASTLAGGLNEQF
TRBJ2-7,TRBV6-1,13,ATNPRQDFSYEQY
TRBJ2-7,TRBV7-2,12,ASESWPGAGEQY
-,TRBV6-1,13,ASSEALAGSYEQY
TRBJ1-2,TRBV15,15,ATSRVPLLPKKYGYT
TRBJ2-6,TRBV7-9,14,ASSVSGGSGANVLT
TRBJ2-1,TRBV19,13,ASSMAQGTYNEQF
TRBJ2-1,TRBV2,16,ASRKTGPNPRYDNEQF
TRBJ1-1,TRBV21-1,11,ASSKDGLHEAF
TRBJ2-2,TRBV6-6,11,ASSPTSGRELF
TRBJ2-5,TRBV4-2,15,ASSQEARGPFQETQY
TRBJ2-5,TRBV30,13,AWSAQGQRQETQY